This TCR beta chain was identified during a study of response to subunit inactivated influenza vaccine. A single record per CDR3 protein comes from TCRdb applying MiXCR to the RT-PCR reads. This table holds about 520,000 distinct CDR3 sequences, roughly 7.9% found once. Findings of the study overall: The authors suggested that every seasonal influenza vaccination recruits few new T cells.

The V and J ends lost 5 bases and 2 bases respectively, with 18 bases between them. CDR3 length equals 17 residues. Note on this clonotype: Its antigen is unidentified.

V usage is TRBV12-3 or TRBV12-4 and J usage is TRBJ2-2, with D perhaps assigned TRBD1 or TRBD2 (6 bases each). The sequence was collected from a man between 50 and 75 years old who received an inactivated influenza vaccine. Sequenced here: PBMCs from blood, sampled roughly 24 months after vaccination. The CDR3 here is CASSPRGLVQNTGELFF. The CDR3 region has the DNA TGTGCCAGCAGTCCCCGGGGGCTAGTGCAAAACACCGGGGAGCTGTTTTTT.